This T cell receptor beta chain was identified in a study of glioma-infiltrating T cells after dendritic cell vaccination. The length of the CDR3 is 15 residues. The V and J ends lost 3 bases and 3 bases, in that order; junction bases with no gene match: 4. Germline V gene data show CDR1 as KGHSH and CDR2 as LQKENI. Primers: 60 V beta forward and 13 J beta reverse. Measured with immunoSEQ multiplex PCR; TCRdb has only the in-frame clones, and not every one. The repertoire holds about 110,000 clones, with almost 90% as singletons. Documented time point: after dendritic cell vaccination, including at tumor progression/relapse. PBMC sampling occurred before vaccination, two weeks after the third dose, and at progression.

The rearrangement joins TRBV18 to TRBJ1-5, with TRBD1 identical over 8 bases. Sequences were derived from blood, sampled after dendritic cell vaccination. This clonotype originated in a human donor with glioblastoma. The CDR3 DNA sequence: TGTGCCAGCTCACCCGGACAGGGCATCAATCAGCCCCAGCATTTT. It translates to CASSPGQGINQPQHF.